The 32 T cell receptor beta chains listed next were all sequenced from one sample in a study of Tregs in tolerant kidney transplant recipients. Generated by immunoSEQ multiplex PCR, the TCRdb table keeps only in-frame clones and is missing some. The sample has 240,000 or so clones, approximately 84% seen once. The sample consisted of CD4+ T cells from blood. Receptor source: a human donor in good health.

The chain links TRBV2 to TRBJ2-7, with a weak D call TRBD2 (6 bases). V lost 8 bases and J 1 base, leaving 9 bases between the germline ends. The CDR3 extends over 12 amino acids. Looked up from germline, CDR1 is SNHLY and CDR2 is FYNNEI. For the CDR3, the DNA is TGTGCCAGCCGGGACTCTTCCTACGAGCAGTACTTC. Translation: CASRDSSYEQYF.

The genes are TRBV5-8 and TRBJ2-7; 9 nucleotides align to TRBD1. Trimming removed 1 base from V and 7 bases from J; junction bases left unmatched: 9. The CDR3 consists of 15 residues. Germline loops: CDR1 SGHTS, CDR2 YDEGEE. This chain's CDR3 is CASSLTGQGAREQYF. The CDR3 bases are TGTGCCAGCAGCTTGACGGGACAGGGAGCGAGGGAGCAGTACTTC.

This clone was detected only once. CDR3 sequence reads: CASGFLRLARTDTQYF. The CDR3 DNA reads as TGTGCTAGTGGTTTCTTACGACTAGCCCGCACAGATACGCAGTATTTT. This chain joins TRBV12-5 and TRBJ2-3, with 7 bases fitting TRBD2. The CDR3 is 16 amino acids. The germline CDR1 and CDR2 sequences are LGHNT and FRNRAP. Trimming cost V 3 bases and J 1 base; bases outside gene matches: 7.

The CDR3 DNA sequence: TGTGCCAGTAGTATGCGGGGGTTGACTTACTACGAGCAGTACTTC. Its protein product is CASSMRGLTYYEQYF. The chain is built from TRBV19 and TRBJ2-7; TRBD2 agrees at 7 bases. The V gene end was trimmed by 3 bases and the J gene end by 3 bases; junction bases not matched to a gene: 8. In germline, CDR1 is LNHDA, CDR2 SQIVND (reference sequence). CDR3 size: 15 residues.

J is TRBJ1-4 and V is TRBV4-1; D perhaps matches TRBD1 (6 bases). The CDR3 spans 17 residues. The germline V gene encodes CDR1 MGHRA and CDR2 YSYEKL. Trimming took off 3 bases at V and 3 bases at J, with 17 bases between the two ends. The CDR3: CASSQGNGGRANEKLFF. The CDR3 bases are TGCGCCAGCAGCCAGGGTAATGGGGGCAGGGCTAATGAAAAACTGTTTTTT.

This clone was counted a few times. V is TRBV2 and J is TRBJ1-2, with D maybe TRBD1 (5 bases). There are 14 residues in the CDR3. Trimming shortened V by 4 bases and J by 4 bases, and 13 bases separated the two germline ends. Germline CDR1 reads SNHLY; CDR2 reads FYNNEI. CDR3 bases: TGTGCCAGCAGTGGAGAGGGGAGAGGCTATGGCTACACCTTC. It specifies CASSGEGRGYGYTF.

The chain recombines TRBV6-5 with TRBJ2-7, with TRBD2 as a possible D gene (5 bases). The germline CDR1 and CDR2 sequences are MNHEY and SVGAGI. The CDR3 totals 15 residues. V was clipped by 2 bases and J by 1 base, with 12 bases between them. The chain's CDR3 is CASSYPPDWSYEQYF. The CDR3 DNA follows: TGTGCCAGCAGTTACCCCCCGGACTGGTCCTACGAGCAGTACTTC.

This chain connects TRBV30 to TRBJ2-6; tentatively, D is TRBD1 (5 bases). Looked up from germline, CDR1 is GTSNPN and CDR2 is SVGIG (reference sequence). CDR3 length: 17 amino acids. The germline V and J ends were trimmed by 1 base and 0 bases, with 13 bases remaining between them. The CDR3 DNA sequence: TGTGCCTGGAGTGGTCAGGGTCACCACTCTGGGGCCAACGTCCTGACTTTC. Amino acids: CAWSGQGHHSGANVLTF.

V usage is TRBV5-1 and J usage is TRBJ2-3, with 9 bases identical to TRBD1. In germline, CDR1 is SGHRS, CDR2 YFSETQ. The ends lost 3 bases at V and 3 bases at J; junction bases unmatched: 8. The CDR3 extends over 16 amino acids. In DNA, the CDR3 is TGCGCCAGCAGCTCCGGGACAGGGTTCGTAACAGATACGCAGTATTTT. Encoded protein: CASSSGTGFVTDTQYF.

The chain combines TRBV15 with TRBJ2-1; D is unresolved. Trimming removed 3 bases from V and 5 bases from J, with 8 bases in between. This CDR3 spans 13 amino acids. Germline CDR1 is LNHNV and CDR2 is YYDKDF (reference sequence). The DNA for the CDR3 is TGTGCCACCAGCAGGGTTAGGGACAATGAGCAGTTCTTC. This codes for CATSRVRDNEQFF.

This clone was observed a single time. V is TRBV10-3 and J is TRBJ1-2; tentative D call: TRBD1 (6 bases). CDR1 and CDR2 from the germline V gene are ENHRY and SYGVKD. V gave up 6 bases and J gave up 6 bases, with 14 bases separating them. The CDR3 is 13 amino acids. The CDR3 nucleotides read TGTGCCATCAGGGAACAGGGAGATGATGGCTACACCTTC. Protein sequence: CAIREQGDDGYTF.

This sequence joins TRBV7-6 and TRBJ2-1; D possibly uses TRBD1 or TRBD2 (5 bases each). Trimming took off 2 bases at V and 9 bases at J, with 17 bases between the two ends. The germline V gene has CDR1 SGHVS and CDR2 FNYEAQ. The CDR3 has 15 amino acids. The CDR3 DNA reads TGTGCCAGCAGCTTATCCGGACCCCCGAGGGGTGAGCAGTTCTTC. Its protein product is CASSLSGPPRGEQFF.

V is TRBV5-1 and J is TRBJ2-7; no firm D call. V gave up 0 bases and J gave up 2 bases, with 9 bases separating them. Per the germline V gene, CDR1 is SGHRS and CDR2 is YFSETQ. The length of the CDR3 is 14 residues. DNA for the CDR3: TGCGCCAGCAGCTTGGCCGACTTCGCCTACGAGCAGTACTTC. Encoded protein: CASSLADFAYEQYF.

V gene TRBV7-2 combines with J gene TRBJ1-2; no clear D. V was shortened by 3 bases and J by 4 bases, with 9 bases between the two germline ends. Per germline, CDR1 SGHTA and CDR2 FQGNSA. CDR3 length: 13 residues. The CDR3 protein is CASSLGGAYGYTF. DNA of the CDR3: TGTGCCAGCAGCTTGGGTGGCGCCTATGGCTACACCTTC.

CDR3 nucleotides: TGTGCCTGGAGTTCGGGGGCTGGGATCATGAACACTGAAGCTTTCTTT. Translation gives CAWSSGAGIMNTEAFF. The rearrangement joins TRBV30 to TRBJ1-1; D is possibly TRBD1 (6 bases). Trimming cost V 2 bases and J 0 bases, with 16 bases left between them. This CDR3 region has 16 residues. CDR1 is GTSNPN, CDR2 SVGIG, per germline (reference sequence).

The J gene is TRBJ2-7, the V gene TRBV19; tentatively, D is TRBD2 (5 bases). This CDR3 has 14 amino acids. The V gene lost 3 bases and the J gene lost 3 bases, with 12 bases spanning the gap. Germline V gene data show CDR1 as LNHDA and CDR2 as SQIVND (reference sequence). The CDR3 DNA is TGTGCCAGTAGTATGCTGAGCGGCGACTACGAGCAGTACTTC. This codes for CASSMLSGDYEQYF.

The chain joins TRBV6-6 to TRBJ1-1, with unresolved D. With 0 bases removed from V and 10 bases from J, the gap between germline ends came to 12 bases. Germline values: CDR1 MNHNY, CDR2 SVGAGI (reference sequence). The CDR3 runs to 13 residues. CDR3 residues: CASSYSERVSAFF. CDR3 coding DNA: TGTGCCAGCAGTTACTCGGAAAGGGTATCAGCTTTCTTT.

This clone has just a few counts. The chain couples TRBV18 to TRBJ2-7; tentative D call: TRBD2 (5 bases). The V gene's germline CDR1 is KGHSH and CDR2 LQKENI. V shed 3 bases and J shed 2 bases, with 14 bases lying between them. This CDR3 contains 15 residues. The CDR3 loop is CASSPPGSGAYEQYF. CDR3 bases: TGTGCCAGCTCACCGCCGGGGAGCGGAGCCTACGAGCAGTACTTC.

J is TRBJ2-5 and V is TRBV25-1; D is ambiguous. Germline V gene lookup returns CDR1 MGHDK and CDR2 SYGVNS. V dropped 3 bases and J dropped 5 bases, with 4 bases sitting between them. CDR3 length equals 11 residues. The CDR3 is CASSDLETQYF. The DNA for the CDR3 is TGTGCCAGCAGTGATCTGGAGACCCAGTACTTC. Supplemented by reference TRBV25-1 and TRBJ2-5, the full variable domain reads EADIYQTPRYLVIGTGKKITLECSQTMGHDKMYWYQQDPGMELHLIHYSYGVNSTEKGDLSSESTVSRIRTEHFPLTLESARPSHTSQYLCASSDLETQYFGPGTRLLVL.

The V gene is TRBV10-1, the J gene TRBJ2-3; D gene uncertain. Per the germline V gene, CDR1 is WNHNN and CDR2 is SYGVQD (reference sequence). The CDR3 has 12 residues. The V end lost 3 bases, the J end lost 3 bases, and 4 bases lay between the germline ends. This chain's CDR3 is CASSDPTDTQYF. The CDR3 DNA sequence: TGCGCCAGCAGTGACCCTACAGATACGCAGTATTTT.

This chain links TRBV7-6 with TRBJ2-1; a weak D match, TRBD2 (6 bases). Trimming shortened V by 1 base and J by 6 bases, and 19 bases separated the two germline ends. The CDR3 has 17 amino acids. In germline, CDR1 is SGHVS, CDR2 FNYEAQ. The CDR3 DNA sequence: TGTGCCAGCAGCTTAGGGCGCGGTGGCGGGGTCCTCAATGAGCAGTTCTTC. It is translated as CASSLGRGGGVLNEQFF.

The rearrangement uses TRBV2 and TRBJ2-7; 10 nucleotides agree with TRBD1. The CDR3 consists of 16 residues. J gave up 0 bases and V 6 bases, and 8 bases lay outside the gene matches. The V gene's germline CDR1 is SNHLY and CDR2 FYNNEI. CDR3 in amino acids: CASSRDRGRSSYEQYF. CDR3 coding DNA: TGTGCCAGCAGCCGGGACAGGGGCAGGAGCTCCTACGAGCAGTACTTC. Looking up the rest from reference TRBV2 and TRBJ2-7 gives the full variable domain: EPEVTQTPSHQVTQMGQEVILRCVPISNHLYFYWYRQILGQKVEFLVSFYNNEISEKSEIFDDQFSVERPDGSNFTLKIRSTKLEDSAMYFCASSRDRGRSSYEQYFGPGTRLTVT.

CDR3 amino acids: CASSQASIPGNTIYF. In nucleotides, the CDR3 is TGCGCCAGCAGCCAAGCTTCGATTCCTGGAAACACCATATATTTT. The gene calls are TRBV4-1 and TRBJ1-3; D is undetermined. Trimming removed 1 base from V and 2 bases from J, with 9 bases in between. The CDR3 totals 15 residues. Looked up from germline, CDR1 is MGHRA and CDR2 is YSYEKL.

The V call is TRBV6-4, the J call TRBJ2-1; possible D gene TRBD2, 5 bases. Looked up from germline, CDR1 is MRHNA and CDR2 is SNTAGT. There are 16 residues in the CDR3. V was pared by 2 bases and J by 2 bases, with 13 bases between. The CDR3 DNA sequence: TGTGCCAGCAGTGACGAATACTCGGGGACCTACAATGAGCAGTTCTTC. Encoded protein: CASSDEYSGTYNEQFF.

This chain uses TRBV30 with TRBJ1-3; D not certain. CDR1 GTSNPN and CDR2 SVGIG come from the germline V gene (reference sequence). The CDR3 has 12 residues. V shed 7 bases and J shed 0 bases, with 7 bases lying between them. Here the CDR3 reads CASDPSGNTIYF. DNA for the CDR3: TGTGCCTCTGACCCCTCTGGAAACACCATATATTTT.

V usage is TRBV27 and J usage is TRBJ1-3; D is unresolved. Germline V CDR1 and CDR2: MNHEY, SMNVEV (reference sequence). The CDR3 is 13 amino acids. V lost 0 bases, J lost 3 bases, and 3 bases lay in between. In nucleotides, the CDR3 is TGTGCCAGCAGTTTATCGGGTGGAAACACCATATATTTT. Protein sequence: CASSLSGGNTIYF.

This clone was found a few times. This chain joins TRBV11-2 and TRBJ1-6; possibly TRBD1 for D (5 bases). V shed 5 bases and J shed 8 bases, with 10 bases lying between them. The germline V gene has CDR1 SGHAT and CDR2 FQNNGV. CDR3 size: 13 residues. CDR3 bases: TGTGCCAGCAGCATACAGGTTGATTCACCCCTCCACTTT. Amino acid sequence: CASSIQVDSPLHF.

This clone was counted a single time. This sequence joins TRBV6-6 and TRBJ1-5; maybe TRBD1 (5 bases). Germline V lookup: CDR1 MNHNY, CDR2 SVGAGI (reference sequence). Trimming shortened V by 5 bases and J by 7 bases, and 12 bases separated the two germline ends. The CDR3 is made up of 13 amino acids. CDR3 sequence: CASSQQVRQPQHF. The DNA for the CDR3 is TGTGCCAGCAGTCAACAGGTACGACAGCCCCAGCATTTT.

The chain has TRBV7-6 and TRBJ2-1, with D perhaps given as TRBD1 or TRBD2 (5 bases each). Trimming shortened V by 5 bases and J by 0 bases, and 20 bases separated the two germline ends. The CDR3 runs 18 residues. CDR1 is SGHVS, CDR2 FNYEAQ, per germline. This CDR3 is CASSPTGLAGSSYNEQFF. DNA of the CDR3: TGTGCCAGCAGCCCAACGGGGCTGGCCGGTAGCTCCTACAATGAGCAGTTCTTC.

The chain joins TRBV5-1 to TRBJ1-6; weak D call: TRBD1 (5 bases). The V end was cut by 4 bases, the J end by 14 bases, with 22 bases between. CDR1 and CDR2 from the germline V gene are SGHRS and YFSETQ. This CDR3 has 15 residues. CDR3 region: CASSDSPQGGAALHF. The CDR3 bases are TGCGCCAGCAGCGATTCACCCCAAGGAGGGGCGGCCCTCCACTTT.

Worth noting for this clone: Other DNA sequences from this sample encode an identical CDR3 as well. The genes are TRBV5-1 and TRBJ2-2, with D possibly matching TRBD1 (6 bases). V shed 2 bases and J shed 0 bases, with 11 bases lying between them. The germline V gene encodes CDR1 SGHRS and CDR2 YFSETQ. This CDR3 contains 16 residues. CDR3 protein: CASSFLTGANTGELFF. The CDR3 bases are TGCGCCAGCAGCTTTCTGACAGGCGCGAACACCGGGGAGCTGTTTTTT. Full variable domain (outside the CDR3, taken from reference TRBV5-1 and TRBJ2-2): KAGVTQTPRYLIKTRGQQVTLSCSPISGHRSVSWYQQTPGQGLQFLFEYFSETQRNKGNFPGRFSGRQFSNSRSEMNVSTLELGDSALYLCASSFLTGANTGELFFGEGSRLTVL.

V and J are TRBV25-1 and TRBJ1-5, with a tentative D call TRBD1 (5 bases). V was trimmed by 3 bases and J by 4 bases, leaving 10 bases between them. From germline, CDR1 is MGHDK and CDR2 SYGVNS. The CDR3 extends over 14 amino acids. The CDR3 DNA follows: TGTGCCAGCAGTGATGCCGGGGGTAATCAGCCCCAGCATTTT. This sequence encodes CASSDAGGNQPQHF.